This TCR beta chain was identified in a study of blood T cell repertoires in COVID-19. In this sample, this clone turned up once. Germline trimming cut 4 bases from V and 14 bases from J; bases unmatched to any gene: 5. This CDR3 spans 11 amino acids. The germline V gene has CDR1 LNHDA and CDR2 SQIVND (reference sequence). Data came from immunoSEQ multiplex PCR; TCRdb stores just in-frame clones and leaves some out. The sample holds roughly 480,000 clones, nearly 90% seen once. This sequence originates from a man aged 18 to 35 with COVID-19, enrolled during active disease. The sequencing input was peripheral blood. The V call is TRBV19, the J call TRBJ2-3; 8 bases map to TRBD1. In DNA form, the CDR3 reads TGTGCCAGTAGTAACGGACAGGGTGGGTATTTT. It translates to CASSNGQGGYF.